Sequencing of this TCR beta chain was carried out in a study of cytomegalovirus exposure and HLA in healthy donors. The PCR made use of 60 Vbeta and 13 Jbeta primers. Per the original data handling: A later analysis tallied approximately 78 million unique TCR beta chains, some 12 million of them shared. The assay was immunoSEQ multiplex PCR, and TCRdb's table has in-frame clones only and misses some. The V and J calls and clone size are taken from that table; D and trimming were inferred from the DNA. Of about 120,000 clones in the sample, 74% are singletons; the top ten hold approximately 2%. V lost 3 bases and J lost 8, with 7 bases in between. CDR1 KGHSH and CDR2 LQKENI come from the germline V gene. The length of the CDR3 is 12 residues. This clone was seen more than once but under ten times. What it binds is not known. Study results and limitations: According to a later analysis, donors in an Asian-associated ancestry cluster reportedly had fewer N-insertions than the roughly 670-donor mean. Most sequenced TCRs were rare (though some public TCRs occurred in many donors).

The chain links TRBV18 to TRBJ2-2; D is ambiguous. What was sequenced was PBMCs. The receptor comes from a human donor in good health. CDR3 in amino acids: CASSPDGGELFF. The CDR3 DNA reads TGTGCCAGCTCACCTGACGGGGGGGAGCTGTTTTTT.